This TCR beta chain was recovered during a study of blood T cell repertoires in COVID-19. Study-level background: From T cells, B-cell-depleted T cells, or PBMCs came the material, which was cDNA or gDNA.

Measured with immunoSEQ multiplex PCR; TCRdb has only the in-frame clones, and not every one. Of 210,000 or so clones detected, approximately 88% appear once; the ten largest clones hold roughly 3.7%. The cohort comprised adults aged 18 to 89 years residing in approximately 25 US areas. Allocation to cohorts depended on clinical history reported by the participants. Exposed enrollees had met someone with a PCR-confirmed or clinician-diagnosed COVID-19 case at some point within the 2 weeks before study entry. Germline assignment: CDR1 SGHRS and CDR2 YFSETQ. CDR3 length: 18 amino acids. V was clipped by 4 bases and J by 2 bases; unmatched bases: 12.

The gene calls are TRBV5-1 and TRBJ2-7, with 13 bases that match TRBD2. The sequenced material came from PBMCs or T cells enriched from blood (not recorded which). The receptor was derived from a woman in her twenties or thirties who had been exposed to COVID-19. The CDR3 bases are TGCGCCAGCAGCCAGGGACTAGCGGGACCGGGGGGAACCTACGAGCAGTACTTC. This gives the protein CASSQGLAGPGGTYEQYF.